Listed here are 24 T cell receptor beta chains from one sample, sequenced in a study. TCRdb analysed the 5' RACE reads with MiXCR anew, one entry per CDR3 protein. This sample has some 45,000 distinct CDR3 sequences, with around a quarter found just once. The sample taken for sequencing was naive CD4+ T cells sorted from blood. As to subset: naive CD4+ T cells, CD4+CD45RA+CD25-. Receptors originate from a female donor with breast cancer.

The chain is built from TRBV12-3 or TRBV12-4 and TRBJ2-1, with TRBD1 matching 9 bases. CDR3 length: 15 residues. V shed 3 bases and J 6 bases; nucleotides not matched to a gene: 6. The CDR3, as DNA: TGTGCCAGCAGTTTGGGATCGGGACAGGGCAATGAGCAGTTCTTC. Translating gives CASSLGSGQGNEQFF.

The table lists this clonotype with a few counts. For the CDR3, the DNA is TGCAGTGCTAGTCTGGCGGGAGGGTGGGATGAGCAGTTCTTC. Protein sequence: CSASLAGGWDEQFF. This sequence joins TRBV20-1 and TRBJ2-1; 9 bases map to TRBD2. CDR3 length equals 14 residues. The germline V gene encodes CDR1 DFQATT and CDR2 SNEGSKA (reference sequence). Trimming removed 3 bases from V and 8 bases from J; junction bases left unmatched: 8.

This clonotype was recorded a few times. The chain joins TRBV24-1 to TRBJ2-2; weak D call: TRBD1 (7 bases). The CDR3 sequence is 16 residues long. V was pared by 2 bases and J by 6 bases, with 15 bases between. CDR1 and CDR2 (germline): KGHDR, SFDVKD. CDR3 residues: CATSDSGRGVAGELFF. CDR3 nucleotides: TGTGCCACCAGTGATTCCGGCAGGGGGGTCGCCGGGGAGCTGTTTTTT.

In the case of this clonotype: This may come from a read error, since a much larger clone is one base off. The CDR3 DNA is TGTGCCATGGGGGGATCGGGGGAGACCCGGTACTTC. It specifies CAMGGSGETRYF. The chain has TRBV10-3 and TRBJ2-5; weak D call: TRBD2 (6 bases). The CDR3 is 12 amino acids. Germline lookup yields CDR1 ENHRY and CDR2 SYGVKD.

Of note for this clonotype: A much larger clone differs from this one at a single base, so this may be a read error. The DNA of the CDR3 is TGCAGTACCGTCCTAACTAGCGGACCTGGGGATGAGCAGTTCTTC. It specifies CSTVLTSGPGDEQFF. The chain employs TRBV20-1 and TRBJ2-1, with 8 bases lining up with TRBD2. V trimming: 8 bases; J trimming: 8 bases; junction bases outside the gene matches: 17. The CDR3 is made up of 15 amino acids. Germline assignment: CDR1 DFQATT and CDR2 SNEGSKA (reference sequence).

This clonotype was observed a few times. The CDR3 region is CASSANVANTEAFF. CDR3 in DNA: TGTGCCAGCAGCGCCAACGTAGCGAACACTGAAGCTTTCTTT. This chain joins TRBV9 and TRBJ1-1; D is undetermined. Germline CDR1 is SGDLS and CDR2 is YYNGEE. The CDR3 is made up of 14 amino acids. Trimming removed 3 bases from V and 1 base from J, with 10 bases in between. The full variable domain, with the rest looked up from reference TRBV9 and TRBJ1-1, is DSGVTQTPKHLITATGQRVTLRCSPRSGDLSVYWYQQSLDQGLQFLIQYYNGEERAKGNILERFSAQQFPDLHSELNLSSLELGDSALYFCASSANVANTEAFFGQGTRLTVV.

This rearrangement joins TRBV27 to TRBJ1-5, with 7 bases lining up with TRBD1. Germline V gene lookup returns CDR1 MNHEY and CDR2 SMNVEV (reference sequence). Trimming cost V 3 bases and J 10 bases; bases outside gene matches: 9. The CDR3 covers 14 residues. The CDR3 reads CASSFRTGQSPQHF. The CDR3 nucleotides read TGTGCCAGCAGTTTTCGGACAGGCCAAAGTCCCCAGCATTTT.

This clonotype was counted between two and nine times. The gene calls are TRBV20-1 and TRBJ2-5; 10 nucleotides line up with TRBD2. From germline, CDR1 is DFQATT and CDR2 SNEGSKA (reference sequence). There are 13 residues in the CDR3. Losses at the gene ends were 2 bases for V and 5 bases for J; bases not matched to a gene: 2. CDR3 region: CSARLAGVETQYF. As DNA, the CDR3 is TGCAGTGCTAGACTAGCGGGAGTTGAGACCCAGTACTTC.

The rearrangement joins TRBV9 to TRBJ2-2; D call uncertain. Per germline, CDR1 SGDLS and CDR2 YYNGEE. The CDR3 is 15 amino acids. Trimming removed 1 base at V and 1 base at J, with 8 bases between. CDR3 in amino acids: CASSVTALNTGELFF. The CDR3 bases are TGTGCCAGCAGCGTAACAGCTCTGAACACCGGGGAGCTGTTTTTT.

The chain has TRBV5-1 and TRBJ1-5; 7 bases are shared with TRBD1. Trimming removed 5 bases from V and 2 bases from J; junction bases left unmatched: 7. CDR3 length: 15 amino acids. The germline V gene has CDR1 SGHRS and CDR2 YFSETQ. In DNA, the CDR3 is TGCGCCAGCAGTCTGACAGGGTTGCGCAATCAGCCCCAGCATTTT. Its protein is CASSLTGLRNQPQHF.

The chain is built from TRBV4-2 and TRBJ1-5; D gene ambiguous. Trimming took off 2 bases at V and 3 bases at J, with 11 bases between the two ends. The germline gives CDR1 LGHNA, CDR2 YNFKEQ. The CDR3 contains 15 residues. The chain's CDR3 is CASSQLRQFNQPQHF. CDR3 nucleotide sequence: TGTGCCAGCAGCCAATTGAGGCAGTTCAATCAGCCCCAGCATTTT.

By sample fraction, this clonotype is medium-sized. CDR3 region: CASSGGRERWKTQYF. The DNA for the CDR3 is TGTGCCAGCAGCGGGGGGAGGGAAAGGTGGAAGACCCAGTACTTC. The J gene is TRBJ2-5, the V gene TRBV9, with 7 bases identical to TRBD2. This CDR3 has 15 residues. Germline V gene lookup returns CDR1 SGDLS and CDR2 YYNGEE. Trimming at V came to 3 bases and at J to 6 bases, leaving 11 bases not matched to a gene.

This clonotype was seen more than once but under ten times. V usage is TRBV5-1 and J usage is TRBJ2-7, with a possible D match to TRBD2 (5 bases). The CDR3 consists of 16 residues. In germline, CDR1 is SGHRS, CDR2 YFSETQ. V lost 0 bases, J lost 0 bases, and 13 bases lay in between. The CDR3 region is CASSLAPGINSYEQYF. The CDR3 DNA reads as TGCGCCAGCAGCTTGGCCCCCGGGATCAACTCCTACGAGCAGTACTTC.

V usage is TRBV29-1 and J usage is TRBJ2-1, with 9 bases identical to TRBD1. Germline V gene data show CDR1 as SQVTM and CDR2 as ANQGSEA. The V gene end was trimmed by 4 bases and the J gene end by 12 bases; junction bases not matched to a gene: 10. This CDR3 has 13 amino acids. The CDR3 protein is CSVVGQGPLGQFF. CDR3 coding DNA: TGCAGCGTTGTAGGACAGGGGCCCCTGGGGCAGTTCTTC.

V is TRBV28 and J is TRBJ1-5, with D unclear. V was cut by 3 bases and J by 0 bases, with 12 bases left in between. Germline CDR1 and CDR2: MDHEN and SYDVKM. This CDR3 region has 16 residues. CDR3 nucleotide sequence: TGTGCCAGCAGTTTGCGTCCAGGCTATAGCAATCAGCCCCAGCATTTT. Translated, it gives CASSLRPGYSNQPQHF. Full variable domain (outside the CDR3, taken from reference TRBV28 and TRBJ1-5): DVKVTQSSRYLVKRTGEKVFLECVQDMDHENMFWYRQDPGLGLRLIYFSYDVKMKEKGDIPEGYSVSREKKERFSLILESASTNQTSMYLCASSLRPGYSNQPQHFGDGTRLSIL.

This sequence joins TRBV28 and TRBJ2-7, with 7 bases aligning to TRBD1. Trimming took 7 bases from V and 3 from J; bases not matched to a gene: 9. The CDR3 extends over 14 amino acids. The germline V gene encodes CDR1 MDHEN and CDR2 SYDVKM. Written as DNA, the CDR3 is TGTGCCAGCAAACCGGGACAGAATTTCTACGAGCAGTACTTC. Its protein is CASKPGQNFYEQYF.

The rearrangement joins TRBV2 to TRBJ2-4; D may be TRBD2 (5 bases). V was pared by 7 bases and J by 3 bases, with 16 bases between. The CDR3 totals 15 residues. Germline CDR1 is SNHLY and CDR2 is FYNNEI. The DNA for the CDR3 is TGTGCCAGCATCGACGGGGAGTGGGGCAAAAACATTCAGTACTTC. It specifies CASIDGEWGKNIQYF.

The chain couples TRBV2 to TRBJ2-3; weak D call: TRBD2 (6 bases). The CDR3 consists of 14 residues. From germline, CDR1 is SNHLY and CDR2 FYNNEI. The germline V and J ends were trimmed by 1 base and 2 bases, with 7 bases remaining between them. In nucleotides, the CDR3 is TGTGCCAGCAGTGAAGGACTAGTCACAGATACGCAGTATTTT. This gives the protein CASSEGLVTDTQYF.

This clonotype was found many times. The CDR3 protein is CSVAQRNTGELFF. The CDR3 nucleotides read TGCAGCGTTGCCCAGAGAAACACCGGGGAGCTGTTTTTT. The V gene is TRBV29-1, the J gene TRBJ2-2; D is unclear. Germline V gene lookup returns CDR1 SQVTM and CDR2 ANQGSEA. Trimming pared 4 bases from V and 2 bases from J, leaving 8 bases between. The CDR3 contains 13 residues.

This clonotype was counted a few times. This chain uses TRBV5-6 with TRBJ1-2; 7 bases are a match to TRBD1. Trimming took 4 bases from V and 3 from J; bases not matched to a gene: 12. Germline loops: CDR1 SGHDT, CDR2 YYEEEE. The CDR3 sequence is 16 residues long. As DNA, the CDR3 is TGTGCCAGCAGCCGGGGGTCGACAGGGCGGGACTATGGCTACACCTTC. It is translated as CASSRGSTGRDYGYTF.

The sample holds a few counts of this clonotype. The genes are TRBV4-2 and TRBJ2-3; 8 bases are shared with TRBD2. In germline, CDR1 is LGHNA, CDR2 YNFKEQ. V dropped 0 bases and J dropped 0; count of bases not matched to a gene: 8. The CDR3 runs 18 residues. CDR3 in amino acids: CASSQELYAGGSTDTQYF. Here the CDR3 DNA reads TGTGCCAGCAGCCAAGAACTTTATGCGGGAGGAAGCACAGATACGCAGTATTTT.

This clonotype appeared a few times. CDR3 nucleotides: TGTGCCACCAGCAGAGATCTTGGTAGCAATCAGCCCCAGCATTTT. Translated, it gives CATSRDLGSNQPQHF. This chain joins TRBV15 and TRBJ1-5; D is unclear. Trimming cost V 0 bases and J 0 bases, with 6 bases left between them. Germline CDR1 reads LNHNV; CDR2 reads YYDKDF (reference sequence). This CDR3 has 15 residues.

This clonotype has only a few counts. The chain recombines TRBV6-6 with TRBJ2-7, with D perhaps being TRBD1 or TRBD2 (5 bases each). The CDR3 length is 17 residues. The germline CDR1 and CDR2 sequences are MNHNY and SVGAGI (reference sequence). The V end lost 0 bases, the J end lost 5 bases, and 20 bases lay between the germline ends. This CDR3 reads CASSYSPGTPLVHEQYF. The DNA for the CDR3 is TGTGCCAGCAGTTACTCTCCGGGGACCCCTTTAGTACACGAGCAGTACTTC.

This clonotype was counted between two and nine times. This chain links TRBV7-2 with TRBJ2-3; perhaps TRBD2 as D (6 bases). Trimming left V 4 bases short and J 0 bases short, with 11 bases between. The CDR3 runs to 15 residues. The germline gives CDR1 SGHTA, CDR2 FQGNSA. CDR3 sequence (DNA): TGTGCCAGCAGCTCTTTAGCGGATAGCACAGATACGCAGTATTTT. Protein: CASSSLADSTDTQYF.